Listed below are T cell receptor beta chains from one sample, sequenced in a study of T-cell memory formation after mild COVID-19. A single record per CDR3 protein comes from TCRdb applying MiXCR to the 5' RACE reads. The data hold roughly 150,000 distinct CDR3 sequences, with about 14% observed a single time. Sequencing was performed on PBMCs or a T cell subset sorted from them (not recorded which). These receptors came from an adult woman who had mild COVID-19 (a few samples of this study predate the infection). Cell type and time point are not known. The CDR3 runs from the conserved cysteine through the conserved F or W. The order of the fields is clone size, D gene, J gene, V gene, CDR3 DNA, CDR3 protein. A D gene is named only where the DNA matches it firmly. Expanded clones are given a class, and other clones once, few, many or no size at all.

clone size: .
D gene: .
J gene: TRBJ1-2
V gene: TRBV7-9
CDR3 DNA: TGTGCCAGCAGCTCCTCCCCCCTCTATGGCTACACCTTC
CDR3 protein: CASSSSPLYGYTF

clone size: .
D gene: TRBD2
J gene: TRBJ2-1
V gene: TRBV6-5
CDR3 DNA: TGTGCCAGCAGTAGTACTAGCGGGAGGGCCCCCTACAATGAGCAGTTCTTC
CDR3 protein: CASSSTSGRAPYNEQFF

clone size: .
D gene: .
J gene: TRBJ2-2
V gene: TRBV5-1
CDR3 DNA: TGCGCCAGCAGCTTGAGCCCTGGCCGGGAGCTGTTTTTT
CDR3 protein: CASSLSPGRELFF

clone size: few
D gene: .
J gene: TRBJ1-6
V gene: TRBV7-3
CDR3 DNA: TGTGCCAGCAGCCGCGACGGATATAATTCACCCCTCCACTTT
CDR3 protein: CASSRDGYNSPLHF

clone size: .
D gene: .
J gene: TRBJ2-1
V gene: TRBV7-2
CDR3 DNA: TGTGCCAGCAGCAAAAATGTGGCGAGGTGGGAGCAGTTCTTC
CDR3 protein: CASSKNVARWEQFF

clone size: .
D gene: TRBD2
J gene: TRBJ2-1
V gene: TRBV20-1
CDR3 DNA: TGCAGTGCTAGTGAGCGGGACCGAGTCTATGAGCAGTTCTTC
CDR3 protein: CSASERDRVYEQFF

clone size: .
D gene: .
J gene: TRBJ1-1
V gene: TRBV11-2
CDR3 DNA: TGTGCCAGCAGCTTAGTGTTAGGGGGGAAAACTGAAGCTTTCTTT
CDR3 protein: CASSLVLGGKTEAFF

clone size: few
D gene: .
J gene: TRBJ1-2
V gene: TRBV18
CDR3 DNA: TGTGCCAGCTCACCTTCGCAGGGCAACTATGGCTACACCTTC
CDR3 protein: CASSPSQGNYGYTF

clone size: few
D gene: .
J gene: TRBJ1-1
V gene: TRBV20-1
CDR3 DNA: TGCAGTGCTAGAGAAGGTGGGGCTGGGGCTTTCTTT
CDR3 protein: CSAREGGAGAFF

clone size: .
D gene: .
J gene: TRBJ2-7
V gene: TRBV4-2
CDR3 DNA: TGTGCCAGCAGCCAAGATTGGGGCCTATCCTACGAGCAGTACTTC
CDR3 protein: CASSQDWGLSYEQYF

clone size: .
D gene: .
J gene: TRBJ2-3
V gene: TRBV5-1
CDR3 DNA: TGCGCCAGCAGCCAAGTCCTTTCTAGCACAGATACGCAGTATTTT
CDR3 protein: CASSQVLSSTDTQYF

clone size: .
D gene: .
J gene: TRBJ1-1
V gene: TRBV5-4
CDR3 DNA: TGTGCCAGCAGTCCCGACAGGAGGAACACTGAAGCTTTCTTT
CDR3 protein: CASSPDRRNTEAFF

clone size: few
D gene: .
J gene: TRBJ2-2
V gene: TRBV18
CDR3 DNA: TGTGCCAGCTCACCCCCGGGCAGGGGGAGGCGAAACACCGGGGAGCTGTTTTTT
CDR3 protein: CASSPPGRGRRNTGELFF

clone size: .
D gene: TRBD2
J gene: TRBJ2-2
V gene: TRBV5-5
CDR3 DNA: TGTGCCAGCAGCCACGGACTAGCGGGTCGTAGCGGGGGCGGGGAGCTGTTTTTT
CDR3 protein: CASSHGLAGRSGGGELFF

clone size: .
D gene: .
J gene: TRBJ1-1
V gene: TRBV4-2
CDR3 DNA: TGTGCCAGCAGCCAAGCGGGCCCACAGGGCACTGAAGCTTTCTTT
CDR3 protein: CASSQAGPQGTEAFF

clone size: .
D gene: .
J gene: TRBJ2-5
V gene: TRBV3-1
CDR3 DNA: TGTGCCAGCAGCCGAGTCAGGTCGCTCGGGGAGACCCAGTACTTC
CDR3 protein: CASSRVRSLGETQYF

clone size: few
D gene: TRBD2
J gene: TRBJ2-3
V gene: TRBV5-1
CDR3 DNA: TGCGCCAGCAGCTCCCGTCGGACTAGCGGGGGGGGTAGGACAGATACGCAGTATTTT
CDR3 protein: CASSSRRTSGGGRTDTQYF

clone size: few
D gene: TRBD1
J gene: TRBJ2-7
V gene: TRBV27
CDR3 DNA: TGTGCCAGCAGTCCCCGGTGGGACAGGGTTCGATACGAGCAGTACTTC
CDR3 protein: CASSPRWDRVRYEQYF

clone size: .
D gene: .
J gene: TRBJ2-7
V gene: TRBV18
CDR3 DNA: TGTGCCAGCTCATCGGACCAGGGGTACTACGAGCAGTACTTC
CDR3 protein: CASSSDQGYYEQYF

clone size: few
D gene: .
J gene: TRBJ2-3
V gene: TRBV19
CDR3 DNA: TGTGCCAGTGCCAGGGGGGGCCGTGTATCAGATACGCAGTATTTT
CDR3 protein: CASARGGRVSDTQYF

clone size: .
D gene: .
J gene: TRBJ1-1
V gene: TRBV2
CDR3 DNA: TGTGCCAGCAGTGAAGCTCGTGTGGGTGAAGCTTTCTTT
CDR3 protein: CASSEARVGEAFF

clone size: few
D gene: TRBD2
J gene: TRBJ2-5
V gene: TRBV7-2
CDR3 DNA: TGTGCCAGCAGCTTAAGTCGGGGGGGCATGGAGACCCAGTACTTC
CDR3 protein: CASSLSRGGMETQYF